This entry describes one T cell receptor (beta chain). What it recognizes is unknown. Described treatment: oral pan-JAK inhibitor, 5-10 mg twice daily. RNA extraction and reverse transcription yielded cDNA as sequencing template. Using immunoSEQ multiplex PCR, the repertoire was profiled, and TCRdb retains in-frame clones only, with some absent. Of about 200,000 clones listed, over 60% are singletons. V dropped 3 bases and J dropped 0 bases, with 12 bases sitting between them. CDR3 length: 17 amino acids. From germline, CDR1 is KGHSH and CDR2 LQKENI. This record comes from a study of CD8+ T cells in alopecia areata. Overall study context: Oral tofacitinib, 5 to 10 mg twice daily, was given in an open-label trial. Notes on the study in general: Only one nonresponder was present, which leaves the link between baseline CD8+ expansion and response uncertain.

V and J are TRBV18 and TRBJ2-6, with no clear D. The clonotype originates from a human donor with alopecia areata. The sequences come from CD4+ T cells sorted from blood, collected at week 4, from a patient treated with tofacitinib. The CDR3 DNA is TGTGCCAGCTCACCGGCCTCCCCCAACTCTGGGGCCAACGTCCTGACTTTC. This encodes CASSPASPNSGANVLTF.